Shown below are 28 T cell receptor beta chains from a single sample sequenced in a study of blood T cells in healthy people across ages. The second PCR ran about 7 to 12 cycles with a sample-barcoded 5' primer and J-beta primers. TCRdb ran MiXCR on the 5' RACE reads and lists one entry per CDR3 protein. The table includes around 620,000 distinct CDR3 sequences, 25% to 30% detected once. Input material: blood. These receptors were collected from a woman between 65 and 79 years old in good health.

The V gene is TRBV20-1, the J gene TRBJ1-2, with unresolved D. Germline V lookup: CDR1 DFQATT, CDR2 SNEGSKA (reference sequence). Deletions cut 1 base from V and 8 bases from J, with 17 bases between. The CDR3 consists of 14 residues. CDR3 sequence: CSARGSSIAEGYTF. As DNA, the CDR3 is TGCAGTGCTAGAGGCTCCTCTATAGCGGAGGGCTACACCTTC.

This clonotype has more than one count but fewer than ten. The rearrangement links TRBV5-6 to TRBJ2-3, with TRBD2 matching over 12 bases. This CDR3 region has 16 residues. J lost 4 bases, V lost 2 bases, and 5 bases had no gene match. CDR1 is SGHDT and CDR2 is YYEEEE in the germline V gene. In DNA form, the CDR3 reads TGTGCCAGCAGCTTTCTCCCTAGCGGGGGGGCAGATACGCAGTATTTT. Translation gives CASSFLPSGGADTQYF.

This clonotype was found a few times. The gene calls are TRBV20-1 and TRBJ1-2; 10 bases match TRBD1. This CDR3 contains 12 residues. Germline V gene sequence: CDR1 DFQATT, CDR2 SNEGSKA (reference sequence). Trimming took 5 bases from V and 6 from J; bases not matched to a gene: 3. Here the CDR3 DNA reads TGCAGTGCTTGGGACAGGGGAGATGGCTACACCTTC. Protein product: CSAWDRGDGYTF.

This clonotype was found a few times. The chain recombines TRBV5-1 with TRBJ2-1, with TRBD1 matching over 10 bases. The junction had 5 bases not matched to a gene; V was cut back by 4 bases and J by 4 bases. Germline assignment: CDR1 SGHRS and CDR2 YFSETQ. The length of the CDR3 is 15 residues. CDR3 nucleotides: TGCGCCAGCAGCCGACAGGGGGCGGGGTACAATGAGCAGTTCTTC. It codes for CASSRQGAGYNEQFF.

This clonotype was detected only a few times. The junction departs from germline at one end; a sequencing error may be responsible. The genes are TRBV7-9 and TRBJ2-2; the match to TRBD2 covers 10 bases. This CDR3 has 15 amino acids. CDR1 is SEHNR, CDR2 FQNEAQ, per germline (reference sequence). The CDR3 region is CASSLGLAKTGELFF. The CDR3 DNA reads TGTGCCAGCAGCTTGGGACTAGCGAAGACCGGGGAGCTGTTTTTT.

V gene TRBV6-5 combines with J gene TRBJ1-2; 7 bases align to TRBD1. This CDR3 has 12 residues. The germline CDR1 and CDR2 sequences are MNHEY and SVGAGI. Trimming at V came to 6 bases and at J to 9 bases, leaving 7 bases not matched to a gene. As DNA, the CDR3 is TGTGCCAGCAGATCCGACAGGGAGAGCTACACCTTC. This translates into CASRSDRESYTF.

In this sample, this clonotype turned up a few times. The rearrangement links TRBV5-1 to TRBJ1-2; 8 nucleotides line up with TRBD1. Trimming at V came to 3 bases and at J to 7 bases, leaving 5 bases not matched to a gene. Per the germline V gene, CDR1 is SGHRS and CDR2 is YFSETQ. The CDR3 contains 13 residues. CDR3 protein: CASSSDRGSGYTF. Here the CDR3 DNA reads TGCGCCAGCAGCTCTGACAGGGGTTCTGGCTACACCTTC.

This clonotype was seen a few times. Its ends do not fully match the called genes, so a read error is possible. This chain uses TRBV7-2 with TRBJ1-1; D remains ambiguous. Germline V gene lookup returns CDR1 SGHTA and CDR2 FQGNSA. The length of the CDR3 is 13 residues. CDR3 residues: CAGSLVSDRRAFF. The CDR3 nucleotides are TGTGCCGGCAGCTTAGTTTCAGACCGTCGGGCTTTCTTT.

This clonotype has just a few counts. The chain has TRBV6-6 and TRBJ1-1, with TRBD1 as a possible D gene (5 bases). Germline values: CDR1 MNHNY, CDR2 SVGAGI (reference sequence). Trimming removed 2 bases at V and 4 bases at J, with 11 bases between. The CDR3 runs to 14 residues. CDR3 nucleotides: TGTGCCAGCAGTTACCAGGGATGGAGCACTGAAGCTTTCTTT. It is translated as CASSYQGWSTEAFF.

This clonotype came up a few times. This chain connects TRBV7-8 to TRBJ1-1; perhaps TRBD1 as D (5 bases). V lost 1 base and J lost 10, with 19 bases in between. The germline CDR1 and CDR2 sequences are SGHVS and FQNEAQ. The CDR3 is made up of 15 amino acids. The CDR3: CASSLDPGKGGGAFF. The CDR3 DNA follows: TGTGCCAGCAGCTTAGATCCAGGGAAGGGTGGTGGAGCTTTCTTT.

This clonotype was observed a handful of times. The chain carries TRBV7-8 and TRBJ2-5; 13 positions match TRBD2. The CDR3 extends over 15 amino acids. Looked up from germline, CDR1 is SGHVS and CDR2 is FQNEAQ. J lost 5 bases, V lost 5 bases, and 5 bases had no gene match. CDR3 sequence (DNA): TGTGCCAGCAGCAGAGGACTAGCGGGGGTGGAGACCCAGTACTTC. Translated, it gives CASSRGLAGVETQYF.

The V call is TRBV5-1, the J call TRBJ2-3, with 10 bases aligning to TRBD2. The CDR3 consists of 15 residues. CDR1 and CDR2 from the germline V gene are SGHRS and YFSETQ. The trim removed 4 bases at V and 5 bases at J, leaving 7 bases unmatched. CDR3 nucleotides: TGCGCCAGCAGCCCCCCTAGCGGGGGTGGAGATACGCAGTATTTT. Its protein is CASSPPSGGGDTQYF.

This chain uses TRBV3-1 with TRBJ2-1, with D possibly being TRBD2 (6 bases). Germline V CDR1 and CDR2: LGHDT, YNNKEL (reference sequence). V lost 2 bases, J lost 6 bases, and 8 bases lay in between. CDR3 length: 13 amino acids. The CDR3 protein is CASSQLTSNEQFF. In DNA, the CDR3 is TGTGCCAGCAGCCAACTGACTAGCAATGAGCAGTTCTTC.

This clonotype has only a few counts. The V gene is TRBV11-3, the J gene TRBJ2-7; either TRBD1 or TRBD2 may supply D (6 bases each). Trimming stripped 2 bases from V and 2 bases from J, with 16 bases between. CDR1 is SGHNT and CDR2 is YENEEA in the germline V gene. The CDR3 is 16 amino acids. The CDR3 bases are TGTGCCAGCAGCTTACACGGGGGCGCAGGGACCTACGAGCAGTACTTC. Its translation is CASSLHGGAGTYEQYF.

This clonotype was found a few times. The gene calls are TRBV28 and TRBJ2-3; tentative D call: TRBD1 (5 bases). V was shortened by 5 bases and J by 6 bases, with 15 bases between the two germline ends. Per germline, CDR1 MDHEN and CDR2 SYDVKM. The CDR3 runs to 14 residues. CDR3 in DNA: TGTGCCAGCAGTCCAGGGTCAAAGGGGGATACGCAGTATTTT. It yields the protein CASSPGSKGDTQYF.

This rearrangement joins TRBV9 to TRBJ2-7; D is perhaps TRBD1 or TRBD2 (6 bases each). The length of the CDR3 is 13 residues. V shed 0 bases and J shed 6 bases, with 10 bases lying between them. Germline V gene data show CDR1 as SGDLS and CDR2 as YYNGEE. CDR3 DNA: TGTGCCAGCAGCGTAGGTTGGGGGGCCGAGCAGTACTTC. Encoded protein: CASSVGWGAEQYF.

The chain couples TRBV19 to TRBJ2-5; TRBD1 agrees at 8 bases. The end of the DNA fits TRBJ2-1 better, so the J call may be wrong. The CDR3 runs 14 residues. Germline assignment: CDR1 LNHDA and CDR2 SQIVND (reference sequence). The CDR3 DNA sequence: TGTGCCAGTAGTATCAGGGGGCTATTCGATGAGCAGTTCTTC. Translated, it gives CASSIRGLFDEQFF.

The chain employs TRBV15 and TRBJ2-7; TRBD2 aligns across 11 bases. This CDR3 spans 15 amino acids. V gave up 5 bases and J gave up 5 bases; unmatched junction bases: 8. Germline V gene lookup returns CDR1 LNHNV and CDR2 YYDKDF (reference sequence). The CDR3 sequence: CATSPRLAGINEQYF. The CDR3, as DNA: TGTGCCACCAGCCCAAGACTAGCGGGGATCAACGAGCAGTACTTC.

V usage is TRBV5-1 and J usage is TRBJ2-3; 11 positions agree with TRBD2. V lost 2 bases, J lost 1 base, and 3 bases stayed unmatched. This CDR3 contains 16 residues. In germline, CDR1 is SGHRS, CDR2 YFSETQ. CDR3 sequence reads: CASSFIAGGGTDTQYF. CDR3 bases: TGCGCCAGCAGCTTTATAGCGGGGGGGGGCACAGATACGCAGTATTTT.

The J gene is TRBJ2-3, the V gene TRBV12-5; D could derive from TRBD1 or TRBD2 (5 bases each). The CDR3 loop spans 13 amino acids. Per the germline V gene, CDR1 is LGHNT and CDR2 is FRNRAP. V lost 5 bases and J lost 6, with 12 bases in between. CDR3 sequence reads: CASGLTREDTQYF. Written as DNA, the CDR3 is TGTGCTAGTGGTCTGACCAGGGAGGATACGCAGTATTTT.

This rearrangement joins TRBV11-2 to TRBJ2-1; the match to TRBD2 covers 13 bases. The CDR3 extends over 16 amino acids. The germline V gene encodes CDR1 SGHAT and CDR2 FQNNGV. Trimming cost V 1 base and J 9 bases; bases outside gene matches: 6. CDR3 protein: CASSLGARTSGSEQFF. The CDR3, as DNA: TGTGCCAGCAGCTTAGGTGCCAGGACTAGCGGGAGTGAGCAGTTCTTC.

Only a few counts were recorded for this clonotype. The chain combines TRBV5-1 with TRBJ2-5, with TRBD2 identical over 8 bases. The CDR3 has 17 residues. CDR1 and CDR2 from the germline V gene are SGHRS and YFSETQ. J gave up 5 bases and V 0 bases, and 12 bases lay outside the gene matches. The CDR3 region is CASSLGSPAGDLETQYF. For the CDR3, the DNA is TGCGCCAGCAGCTTGGGTTCTCCAGCGGGGGATCTGGAGACCCAGTACTTC.

The J gene is TRBJ2-7, the V gene TRBV4-3, with 8 bases aligning to TRBD1. Germline V gene data show CDR1 as LGHNA and CDR2 as YSLEER. J gave up 0 bases and V 4 bases, and 5 bases lay outside the gene matches. CDR3 length: 15 amino acids. The CDR3 sequence is CASSPEGQGSYEQYF. For the CDR3, the DNA is TGCGCCAGCAGCCCGGAAGGACAGGGCTCCTACGAGCAGTACTTC.

This clonotype was counted a few times. This chain connects TRBV5-1 to TRBJ2-7, with D unclear. Matching the DNA end better, TRBJ2-1 makes the J call doubtful. Germline CDR1 reads SGHRS; CDR2 reads YFSETQ. This CDR3 comprises 17 residues. The CDR3 here is CASSSIPNDPRPNEQFF. In nucleotides, the CDR3 is TGCGCCAGCAGTTCAATCCCCAATGACCCCCGGCCCAATGAGCAGTTCTTC.

The J gene is TRBJ1-5, the V gene TRBV20-1; D unclear. Per germline, CDR1 DFQATT and CDR2 SNEGSKA (reference sequence). The CDR3 is 12 residues long. Trimming removed 5 bases from V and 3 bases from J, with 8 bases in between. This chain's CDR3 is CSAGRPNQPQHF. Here the CDR3 DNA reads TGCAGTGCTGGCCGGCCCAATCAGCCCCAGCATTTT.

This clonotype was found a few times. The chain recombines TRBV29-1 with TRBJ2-3; no firm D call. Germline-derived CDR1 and CDR2 are SQVTM and ANQGSEA. The ends were cut back, 3 bases at V and 7 bases at J, with 11 bases in the middle. There are 12 residues in the CDR3. The CDR3 region has the DNA TGCAGCGTTGATTACAGTAGTAATACGCAGTATTTT. As protein: CSVDYSSNTQYF.

This clonotype appeared a few times. The genes are TRBV7-8 and TRBJ2-7; the match to TRBD2 covers 15 bases. V lost 5 bases and J lost 6; bases outside the gene matches: 8. The CDR3 is 16 amino acids. Germline CDR1 and CDR2: SGHVS and FQNEAQ. The CDR3 DNA reads as TGTGCCAGCAGCACTAGCCGGACTAGCGGGGGGGTCGAGCAGTACTTC. Translating it yields CASSTSRTSGGVEQYF.

This chain connects TRBV5-1 to TRBJ2-7; no definite D call. V was pared by 0 bases and J by 2 bases, with 12 bases between. The germline CDR1 and CDR2 sequences are SGHRS and YFSETQ. The CDR3 has 15 amino acids. The DNA for the CDR3 is TGCGCCAGCAGCTTGGTTTCGTCCACCGCCTACGAGCAGTACTTC. Its protein product is CASSLVSSTAYEQYF.